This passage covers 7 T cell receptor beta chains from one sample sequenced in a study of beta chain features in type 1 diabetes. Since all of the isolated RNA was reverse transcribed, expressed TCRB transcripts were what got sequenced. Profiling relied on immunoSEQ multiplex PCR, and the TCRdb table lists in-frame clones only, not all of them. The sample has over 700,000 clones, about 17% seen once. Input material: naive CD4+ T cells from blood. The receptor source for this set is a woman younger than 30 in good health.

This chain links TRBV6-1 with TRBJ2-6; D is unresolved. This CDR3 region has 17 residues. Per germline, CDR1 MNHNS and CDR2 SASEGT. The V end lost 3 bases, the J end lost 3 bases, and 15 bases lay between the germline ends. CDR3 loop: CASSDHLQRFGANVLTF. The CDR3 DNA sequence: TGTGCCAGCAGTGACCACCTCCAGCGTTTTGGGGCCAACGTCCTGACTTTC.

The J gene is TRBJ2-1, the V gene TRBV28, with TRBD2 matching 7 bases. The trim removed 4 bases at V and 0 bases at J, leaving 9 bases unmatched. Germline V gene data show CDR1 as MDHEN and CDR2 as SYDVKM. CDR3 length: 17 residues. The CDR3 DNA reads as TGTGCCAGCAGTTACCCTAGCGGACGGAGCTCCTACAATGAGCAGTTCTTC. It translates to CASSYPSGRSSYNEQFF. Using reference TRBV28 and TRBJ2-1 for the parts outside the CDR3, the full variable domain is DVKVTQSSRYLVKRTGEKVFLECVQDMDHENMFWYRQDPGLGLRLIYFSYDVKMKEKGDIPEGYSVSREKKERFSLILESASTNQTSMYLCASSYPSGRSSYNEQFFGPGTRLTVL.

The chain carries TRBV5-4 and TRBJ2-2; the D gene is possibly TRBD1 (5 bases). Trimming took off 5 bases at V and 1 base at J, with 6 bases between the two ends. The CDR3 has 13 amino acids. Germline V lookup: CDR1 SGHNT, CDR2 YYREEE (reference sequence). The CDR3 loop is CASRTVNTGELFF. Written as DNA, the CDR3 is TGTGCCAGCAGGACAGTGAACACCGGGGAGCTGTTTTTT.

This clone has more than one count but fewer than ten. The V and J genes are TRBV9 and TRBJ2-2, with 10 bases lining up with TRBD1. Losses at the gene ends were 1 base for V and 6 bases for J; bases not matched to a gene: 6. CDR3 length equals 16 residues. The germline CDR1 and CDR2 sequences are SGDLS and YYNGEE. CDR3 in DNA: TGTGCCAGCAGCGTATCGACAGGGGGCGCTTCCGGGGAGCTGTTTTTT. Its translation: CASSVSTGGASGELFF.

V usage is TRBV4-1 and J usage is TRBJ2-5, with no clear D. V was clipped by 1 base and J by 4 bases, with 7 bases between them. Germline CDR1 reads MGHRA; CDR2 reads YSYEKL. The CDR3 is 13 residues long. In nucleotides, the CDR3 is TGCGCCAGCAGCCAAGTCCCAATAGAGACCCAGTACTTC. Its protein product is CASSQVPIETQYF.

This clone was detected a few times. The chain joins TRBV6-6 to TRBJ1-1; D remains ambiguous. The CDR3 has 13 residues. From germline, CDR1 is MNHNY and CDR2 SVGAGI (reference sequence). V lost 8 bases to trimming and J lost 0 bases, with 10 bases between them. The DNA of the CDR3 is TGTGCCAGCCACTTACTCATGAACACTGAAGCTTTCTTT. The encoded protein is CASHLLMNTEAFF.

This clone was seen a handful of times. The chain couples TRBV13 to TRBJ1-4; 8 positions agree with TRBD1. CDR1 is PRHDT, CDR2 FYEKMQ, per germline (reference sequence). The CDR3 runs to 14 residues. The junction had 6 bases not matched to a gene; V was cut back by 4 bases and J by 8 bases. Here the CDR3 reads CASSSGQDSEKLFF. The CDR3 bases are TGTGCCAGCAGCTCGGGACAGGACTCGGAAAAACTGTTTTTT.